This TCR beta chain originates from a study of naive and memory T cell subsets (dated by TCRdb to about 2017). About the study as a whole: The study applied an open-source, UMI-based TCR alpha and beta sequencing pipeline to sorted naive and memory peripheral blood T cell subsets. RNA was DNase-treated and reverse transcribed with TCR constant-region primers, mostly using SuperScript III. Complete agreement was observed between the functional CMV T cell responses and the IgG serology results.

The library relied on UMI-ligation and nested PCR. The beta constant-region primer consisted of an equimolar mixture of two oligonucleotides that together covered TRBC1 and TRBC2. A single-stranded oligonucleotide bearing the SP2 primer plus a 12-nucleotide UMI was ligated onto the 3' end of the cDNA by T4 RNA ligase 1. Four rounds of PCR, combining the SP2 primer with nested alpha and beta constant-region primers, were used to amplify the ligated cDNA. The ligation reaction was kept at 16 degrees C for about 19-25 hours. PCR2 was typically performed as a SYBR Green qPCR and was stopped at a predetermined threshold so that over-amplification was prevented. Every purification after the first one was done using Agencourt AMPure XP magnetic beads. Libraries were quantified by Qubit and checked on a TapeStation, with a main peak expected near 650 bp. The pooled libraries were sequenced on an Illumina MiSeq using v2 2x251 paired-end kits, which usually yielded about 0.9-2.1 million reads per sample. Each sample library was pooled at roughly 4.1 nM, and roughly 5-8% PhiX was included to improve cluster recognition. On the study's bioinformatics: Using tag matching that tolerated one base-pair mismatch, Decombinator assigned V and J genes to FASTQ reads that had been processed by Demultiplexor. Collapsinator relied on UMIs to fix sequencing errors as well as frequency errors caused by PCR heterogeneity. TCRs were translated and CDR3s were extracted from the conserved cysteine to the FGXG phenylalanine by CDR3Translator, with non-productive sequences being flagged. Gini, Shannon entropy and inverse Simpson indices were calculated on repertoires subsampled to equal numbers of UMI-defined TCRs. Power-law fits to clonotype abundance distributions were performed by maximum likelihood within the linear range. On one naive CD8 sample, the pipeline and MIGEC gave similar UMI counts, unique TCR numbers and clonal distributions. The repertoires were searched for some 7,300 CMV-associated CDR3 sequences that had been compiled from VDJdb and a published dataset. The public reads were reprocessed in TCRdb via fastp at Q25 and MiXCR, keeping in-frame beta chains. Rows with a matching CDR3 protein are joined into one entry that keeps the most common DNA and genes. TCRdb's processing, not the authors', yielded these V and J calls. The sample records some 36,000 distinct CDR3 sequences, approximately 12% of which are singletons. Around a fifth of the sample comes from the top ten.

Overall study outcomes, separate from this receptor: The repertoire findings for the naive and memory subsets could not be validated against a ground truth, as none was available. RNA-based TCR counts may be affected by expression changes linked to T cell activation and differentiation. A clonotype was defined as a single alpha or beta chain sequence rather than as a paired alpha/beta receptor. The abundance of TCRs followed a power law with an exponent that differed between naive and memory subsets yet stayed consistent across the three individuals. After error correction, only a single occurrence was seen for over 95% of naive TCR sequences, so much steeper abundance distributions were produced than in memory subsets. In both CD4 and CD8 cells, the Gini index increased while Shannon and inverse Simpson diversity decreased from naive through CM, EM and EMRA.

TCR alpha and beta chain libraries were amplified separately from the second PCR step onward. Donor CMV status was determined by IFNgamma production from CD4+ T cells after overnight stimulation of fresh PBMCs with CMV viral lysate. CD4 T cells were positively selected with Miltenyi beads, followed by positive selection of CD8 T cells from the CD4-negative fraction. Cells were stained for CD3, CD4, CD8, CD45RA, CD27 and a live/dead dye and were sorted on a BD Aria II into four subsets based on CD45RA and CD27. Effector memory cells were sorted as CD45RA-CD27-, and EMRA cells as CD45RA+CD27-. A few healthy volunteers provided blood, and each donor's sample was split into CD4 and CD8 T cells and then further divided into four differentiation subsets. Approximately 120 ml of peripheral blood was collected from each donor, and PBMC were isolated by Ficoll-Paque PLUS density-gradient centrifugation. Sorted cells were lysed in RLT buffer, and RNA was extracted with a Qiagen RNeasy kit and stored at -80°C.

The germline V gene (reference sequence) provides CDR1 LGHDT and CDR2 YNNKEL. From its cysteine to its phenylalanine, the CDR3 spans 14 amino acids. Of the read, only the CDR3 DNA is kept; its 42 bases are in frame from base 1. Deletion took 1 base off V and 7 bases off J, with a span of 11 bases between the germline ends. This clonotype was seen only a few times. Its antigen is currently not known. No much larger clonotype is one base removed from it; base qualities were not supplied. The sequencing input was effector memory CD4+ T cells from blood. Taken with the paper, the label for cell subset or site translates to: effector memory, CD45RA- CD27-. Here the chain combines TRBV3-1 and TRBJ2-1, with TRBD2 as a weak D call on 5 bases. This TCR came from a human donor in good health. The bases read TGTGCCAGCAGCCAAGGGCTTCCGGGGAATGAGCAGTTCTTC. Translated, this is CASSQGLPGNEQFF.